This T cell receptor (beta chain) emerged from a study of cytomegalovirus exposure and HLA in healthy donors. Use of 60 Vbeta and 13 Jbeta primers characterized the PCR. Some clones are missing from TCRdb's copy, which holds only in-frame ones; the method was immunoSEQ multiplex PCR. The sample table sets out approximately 150,000 clones. The sequenced material came from PBMCs. The clonotype was recovered from a woman in her forties or fifties in good health and CMV-seronegative.

CDR3 region: CASSGLTSYEQYF. The CDR3 DNA is TGTGCCAGCAGTGGACTGACCTCCTACGAGCAGTACTTC. The chain joins TRBV7-9 to TRBJ2-7; maybe TRBD2 (5 bases). Germline values: CDR1 SEHNR, CDR2 FQNEAQ (reference sequence). This CDR3 region has 13 residues. Trimming took off 6 bases at V and 0 bases at J, with 9 bases between the two ends.